This TCR beta chain is drawn from a study of identical twins. For this clonotype: Antigen specificity is unknown.

Healthy Caucasians alone served as donors. Each CDR3 protein is one row after TCRdb ran MiXCR on the 5' RACE reads. The sample lists around 250,000 distinct CDR3 sequences, about 8.9% occurring once. V was shortened by 0 bases and J by 2 bases, with 8 bases between the two germline ends. The CDR3 covers 14 residues. Per germline, CDR1 MNHEY and CDR2 SVGAGI. Study results and caveats: There was an excess of low generation probability in the out-of-frame alpha sequences that twins shared.

These data were likewise used in another study, on yellow fever vaccine responses in identical twins.

The receptor was derived from a young woman in good health. The sequencing sample was made of CD8+ T cells sorted from blood. The V call is TRBV6-5, the J call TRBJ2-7, with D hard to call. CDR3 nucleotide sequence: TGTGCCAGCAGTTACTCGCCCCTTCCCTACGAGCAGTACTTC. Translated, it gives CASSYSPLPYEQYF.